The rows below give T cell receptor beta chains drawn from one sample of a study of blood T cell repertoires in COVID-19. The method was immunoSEQ multiplex PCR; TCRdb's version includes in-frame clones alone and lacks a portion of them. The sample gives around 450,000 clones, 75% to 90% of which show up once; 0.7% is in the top ten. The sample consisted of PBMCs or T cells enriched from blood (not recorded which). The origin of the receptors is a woman between 18 and 29 years old who had recovered from COVID-19. Each CDR3 is given with its conserved first and last residue. The D gene is left open where the match is weak. For some rows the clone size is stated as once, few or many, or as a class when expanded; others skip it.

J gene | V gene | D gene | CDR3 length | clone size | CDR3 DNA | CDR3 protein
TRBJ2-3 | TRBV10-3 | - | 15 | - | TGTGCCATCAGTGTTGGGGGGGCCGGCACAGATACGCAGTATTTT | CAISVGGAGTDTQYF
TRBJ1-1 | TRBV5-1 | - | 12 | - | TGCGCCAGCAGCTTCCAGAACACTGAAGCTTTCTTT | CASSFQNTEAFF
TRBJ2-2 | TRBV6-2/TRBV6-3 | TRBD1 | 14 | - | TGTGCCAGCAGCACCGGGACAGGGCGCGGGGAGCTGTTTTTT | CASSTGTGRGELFF
TRBJ2-1 | TRBV13 | TRBD2 | 15 | - | TGTGCCAGCAGCTTAGCTAGCGGGTCCTACAATGAGCAGTTCTTC | CASSLASGSYNEQFF
TRBJ1-5 | TRBV6-5 | - | 15 | - | TGTGCCAGCAGAATGACAGGCGATAGCAATCAGCCCCAGCATTTT | CASRMTGDSNQPQHF
TRBJ1-2 | TRBV6-5 | - | 14 | - | TGTGCCAGCAGCACAGACAGGAGCAACTATGGCTACACCTTC | CASSTDRSNYGYTF
TRBJ2-7 | TRBV6-5 | - | 12 | - | TGTGCCAGCAGGGACACCATGCGCGAGCAGTACTTC | CASRDTMREQYF
TRBJ2-7 | TRBV27 | TRBD1 | 15 | - | TGTGCCAGCAGTATCTCGGGACAGGGGAGGTACGAGCAGTACTTC | CASSISGQGRYEQYF
TRBJ2-7 | TRBV6-5 | - | 13 | - | TGTGCCAGCTTTAGACAGTCACCCTACGAGCAGTACTTC | CASFRQSPYEQYF
TRBJ1-2 | TRBV19 | - | 14 | - | TGTGCCAGTAGTATAGGACAGTTTAACTATGGCTACACCTTC | CASSIGQFNYGYTF
TRBJ1-2 | TRBV10-2 | - | 15 | - | TGCGCCAGCAGTGAGGCGGAGGGTCATGTAGATGGCTACACCTTC | CASSEAEGHVDGYTF
TRBJ2-5 | TRBV19 | - | 15 | - | TGTGCCAGTAGTATAGGCGGGCAGGGGAAGGAGACCCAGTACTTC | CASSIGGQGKETQYF
TRBJ1-6 | TRBV5-8 | TRBD1 | 12 | once | TGTGCCAGCAGCTTCGGATCGGACAGGTCAAACTTT | CASSFGSDRSNF
TRBJ2-5 | TRBV7-2 | - | 14 | - | TGTGCCAGCAGCCGGGGAAGGAGTCAAGAGACCCAGTACTTC | CASSRGRSQETQYF
TRBJ1-1 | TRBV18 | TRBD1 | 15 | - | TGTGCCAGCTCACCGTCGGGACAGGGATGGACTGAAGCTTTCTTT | CASSPSGQGWTEAFF
TRBJ2-3 | TRBV2 | TRBD1 | 13 | - | TGTGCCAGCGGGACAGGGTACTCAGATACGCAGTATTTT | CASGTGYSDTQYF
TRBJ2-3 | TRBV28 | TRBD1 | 15 | once | TGTGCCAGCAGTTTAAATACAGGGGGCACAGATACGCAGTATTTT | CASSLNTGGTDTQYF
TRBJ2-5 | TRBV5-4 | TRBD2 | 15 | - | TGTGCCAGCAGCCCCGCTCGGGGGGAAGGGGAGACCCAGTACTTC | CASSPARGEGETQYF
TRBJ1-2 | TRBV5-1 | TRBD1 | 16 | few | TGCGCCAGCAGCCCGGGTAGGGCAGGGGGGCACTATGGCTACACCTTC | CASSPGRAGGHYGYTF
TRBJ1-2 | TRBV7-3 | - | 12 | - | TGTGCCAGCAGCTTAAGGCATTATGGCTACACCTTC | CASSLRHYGYTF
TRBJ1-5 | TRBV5-1 | - | 15 | - | TGCGCCAGCAGCTTGGACGGGATAAGCAATCAGCCCCAGCATTTT | CASSLDGISNQPQHF
TRBJ2-3 | TRBV27 | - | 15 | - | TGTGCCAGCAACCCCAGGGAAAGCCCCACAGATACGCAGTATTTT | CASNPRESPTDTQYF
TRBJ1-3 | TRBV3-1/TRBV3-2 | - | 16 | - | TGTGCCAGCAGCCAAGATTTACAGGGCACCGGAAACACCATATATTTT | CASSQDLQGTGNTIYF
TRBJ1-1 | TRBV18 | TRBD1 | 15 | - | TGTGCCAGCTCACCTAGGACAGGGGAGGACACTGAAGCTTTCTTT | CASSPRTGEDTEAFF
TRBJ2-1 | TRBV5-6 | - | 16 | - | TGTGCCAGCAGCTTGGATGGGATGGGAGCCTACAATGAGCAGTTCTTC | CASSLDGMGAYNEQFF
TRBJ1-2 | TRBV5-4 | - | 13 | - | TGTGCCAGCAGCCCCCCAGGAGGGTATGGCTACACCTTC | CASSPPGGYGYTF
TRBJ2-1 | TRBV24-1 | - | 13 | - | TGTGCCACCAGTGATCCCCCCCCGGATGAGCAGTTCTTC | CATSDPPPDEQFF
TRBJ1-1 | TRBV10-3 | - | 12 | - | TGTGCCATCAGTGAGGGTGGGGGGAAAATTTTCTTT | CAISEGGGKIFF
TRBJ2-5 | TRBV28 | - | 11 | - | TGTGCCAGCAGACTACAAGAGACCCAGTACTTC | CASRLQETQYF
TRBJ1-6 | TRBV19 | TRBD1 | 17 | - | TGTGCCAGTAGTATTTCCTCGGCAGGGGGCATGAATTCACCCCTCCACTTT | CASSISSAGGMNSPLHF
TRBJ2-7 | TRBV18 | TRBD2 | 14 | - | TGTGCCAGCTCACCAAGAAGCGGGGGGCTCGAGCAGTACTTC | CASSPRSGGLEQYF
TRBJ1-2 | TRBV2 | TRBD1 | 13 | - | TGTGCCAGCAGCCTGGGACAGAGCTATGGCTACACCTTC | CASSLGQSYGYTF
TRBJ1-5 | TRBV28 | - | 14 | - | TGTGCCAGCAGTTTAACAGGGTTCTTACAGCCCCAGCATTTT | CASSLTGFLQPQHF
TRBJ2-7 | TRBV2 | TRBD1 | 13 | - | TGTGCCAGCACCCGGGACAGCTCCTACGAGCAGTACTTC | CASTRDSSYEQYF
TRBJ1-2 | TRBV6-5 | TRBD1 | 14 | - | TGTGCCAGCAGGCAACCGGGACAGAATCCGGGCTACACCTTC | CASRQPGQNPGYTF